The subject of this entry is one T cell receptor (beta chain). These data are taken from a study of blood T cells in healthy people across ages. Study as a whole: Template switching picked up about one barcoded beta molecule for each two T cells.

The total RNA that was extracted per sample amounted to at least 5 micrograms. CDR3 length: 13 amino acids. Germline CDR1 and CDR2: SQVTM and ANQGSEA. With 6 bases removed from V and 7 bases from J, the gap between germline ends came to 19 bases. Through a sample-barcoded 5' primer and a J-beta primer mix, a second PCR was run for roughly 7 to 12 cycles. TCRdb reprocessed the 5' RACE reads via MiXCR and lists one record per CDR3 protein. The repertoire holds roughly 800,000 distinct CDR3 sequences, with roughly 64% as singletons. The sequenced sample was blood. The receptor was isolated from a man aged 30-40 years in good health. This sequence joins TRBV29-1 and TRBJ2-7; tentatively, D is TRBD2 (5 bases). The CDR3 DNA reads as TGCAGCGTCCTCGTGGACCGCGAGCGGGAGCAGTACTTC. Amino acid sequence: CSVLVDREREQYF.